Reported below is one T cell receptor beta chain. What this receptor recognizes is not known. Base qualities were left out, and no much larger clone turns up one base away. This record belongs to a study of identical twins (dated by TCRdb to the mid-2010s). For the wider study: The study deep-sequenced TCR alpha and beta repertoires from monozygotic twins, unrelated adults of various ages and cord blood to test whether fetal clonotypes persist. Replicate twin experiments were performed at different times using different library preparation protocols to rule out contamination.

Only healthy Caucasian donors were included. Three pairs of female monozygotic twins, all aged about 18 to 30 years, were included in the twin cohort. Peripheral blood mononuclear cells were the source from which RNA for the TCR libraries was isolated. The full study reports these points: Compared with coincidental sharing between unrelated individuals, an excess of low generation-probability sequences was observed among out-of-frame TCR alpha sequences shared between twins. Fewer insertions were carried by abundant cord blood beta clonotypes; a weaker similar trend was observed in young adult naive repertoires, while no such trend was observed in memory repertoires. Invariant T cells such as MAIT and iNKT could partly confound zero-insertion analyses, although diverse VJ usage argued against such confounding for most clonotypes. A weaker excess of twin sharing was found in beta out-of-frame sequences because the signal-to-noise ratio was lowered by fewer shared sequences. Recombination models systematically underestimated out-of-frame TCR alpha sharing in monozygotic twins but agreed with sharing between unrelated individuals. Because the same donors could not be followed over many years, the conclusions relied on cross-sectional statistical analysis.

Library construction relied on 5' RACE. Instrument on record: Illumina HiSeq 2000. Template switching introduced a universal primer binding site; the final cDNA contained a unique molecular identifier, enabling accurate counting of TCR cDNA molecules. Specific primers in the conserved constant-segment region were used to synthesize first-strand cDNA for TCR alpha and beta chains. To control for contamination, every cDNA library carried two barcodes: a SMART-Mk sample barcode plus Illumina barcodes. Two successive PCR steps introduced TruSeq adapter sequences along with Illumina sample barcodes. Sequencing of the TCR alpha and beta cDNA libraries was done on the Illumina HiSeq platform using custom primers. The authors' analysis ran thus. MiGEC processed the raw reads to extract unique molecular identifiers, while MiXCR was used to determine the CDR3 positions. For each individual, recombination models were inferred using an EM algorithm with the repgenHMM and IGoR tools. The analysis of shared clonotypes was done with the tcR package in R, with sharing normalized by the product of cloneset sizes. Out-of-frame nonproductive sequences were analyzed to study raw recombination free of thymic and clonal selection effects. The public reads were run again by TCRdb, first through fastp at Q25 and then through MiXCR, and only productive beta chains were kept. Every entry covers one CDR3 protein and lists the most common genes and DNA from its rows. The V and J calls here are based on TCRdb, not the publication. The sample table records 700,000 to 950,000 distinct CDR3 sequences; about 12% of these occur just once. Around 1.5% of the sample rests with the top ten.

This same sample was also taken into another study, of yellow fever vaccine responses in identical twins. The second study, in turn, reports: The authors reported that the T cell response to vaccination in identical twins appeared partly convergent and partly personalized. In identical twins, the study followed T cell clones that responded to the vaccine with precision.

The sequence derives from a woman aged 18-35 years in good health. Sequences were obtained from PBMCs.

The nucleotide sequence reads as follows: TGTGCCAGCAGCCCCGAAGTACCTAGCGGCAACAATGAGCAGTTCTTC. The resulting protein is CASSPEVPSGNNEQFF. The chain links TRBV4-2 with TRBJ2-1; 7 of the junction bases match TRBD2. Trimming removed 4 bases from V and 5 bases from J; the gene matches leave 11 bases unexplained. Its CDR3 holds 16 amino acids, cysteine through phenylalanine. Just the 48-base CDR3 DNA is kept, in frame starting at base 1. CDR1 and CDR2 were assigned from the germline V gene as LGHNA and YNFKEQ.